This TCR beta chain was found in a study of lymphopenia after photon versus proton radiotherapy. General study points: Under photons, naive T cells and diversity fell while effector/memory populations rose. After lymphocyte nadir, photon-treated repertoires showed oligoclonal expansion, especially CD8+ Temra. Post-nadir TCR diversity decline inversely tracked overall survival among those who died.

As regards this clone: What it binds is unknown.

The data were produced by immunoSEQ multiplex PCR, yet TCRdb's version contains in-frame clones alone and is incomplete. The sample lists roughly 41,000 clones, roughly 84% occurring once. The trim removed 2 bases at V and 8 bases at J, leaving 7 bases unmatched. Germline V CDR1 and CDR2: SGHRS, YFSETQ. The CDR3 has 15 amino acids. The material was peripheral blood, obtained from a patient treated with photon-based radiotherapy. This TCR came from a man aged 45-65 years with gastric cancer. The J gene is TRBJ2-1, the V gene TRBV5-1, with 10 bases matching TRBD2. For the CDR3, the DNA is TGCGCCAGCAGCTTACTAGCGGGAAGAGACGATGAGCAGTTCTTC. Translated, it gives CASSLLAGRDDEQFF.